This entry lists 10 T cell receptor beta chains sequenced from one sample in a study of blood T cells in healthy people across ages. A sample-barcoded 5' primer and a J-beta primer mix were used in a second PCR of roughly 7 to 11 cycles. TCRdb independently ran MiXCR on the 5' RACE reads; one entry per CDR3 protein. The table shows over a million distinct CDR3 sequences, with 59% occurring only once. The sequencing sample was made of blood. These TCRs come from a man aged 18 to 30 in good health.

The chain employs TRBV6-1 and TRBJ1-2; tentatively, D is TRBD1 (6 bases). The CDR3 loop spans 17 amino acids. V was trimmed by 5 bases and J by 4 bases, leaving 23 bases between them. CDR1 and CDR2 (germline): MNHNS, SASEGT. The CDR3 spells CASSRALGRGGGYGYTF. The CDR3 nucleotides read TGTGCCAGCAGTCGGGCGTTGGGCCGAGGGGGGGGCTATGGCTACACCTTC.

This clonotype was picked up a small number of times. The V and J genes are TRBV29-1 and TRBJ2-1; 7 positions agree with TRBD1. Germline trimming cut 6 bases from V and 2 bases from J; bases unmatched to any gene: 7. This CDR3 contains 14 residues. CDR1 and CDR2 from the germline V gene are SQVTM and ANQGSEA. The DNA of the CDR3 is TGCAGCGTCACCGGGACAGATACCTACAATGAGCAGTTCTTC. Protein: CSVTGTDTYNEQFF.

The table lists this clonotype with a few counts. The chain combines TRBV25-1 with TRBJ1-2; no firm D call. The germline V gene encodes CDR1 MGHDK and CDR2 SYGVNS. With 4 bases removed from V and 4 bases from J, the gap between germline ends came to 16 bases. CDR3 length equals 15 residues. The CDR3 DNA is TGTGCCAGCAGTGGACCGGCGACGGGCTTCTATGGCTACACCTTC. Protein product: CASSGPATGFYGYTF.

The table lists this clonotype with a count of one. V gene TRBV12-3 or TRBV12-4 combines with J gene TRBJ1-2; no clear D. The CDR3 length is 17 residues. V lost 3 bases and J 2 bases, leaving 19 bases between the germline ends. The CDR3 here is CASSFTSPIGSNYGYTF. CDR3 DNA sequence: TGTGCCAGCAGTTTCACATCCCCGATAGGGTCCAACTATGGCTACACCTTC.

V usage is TRBV6-2 or TRBV6-3 and J usage is TRBJ2-7; tentatively, D is TRBD1 (5 bases). Trimming pared 3 bases from V and 4 bases from J, leaving 13 bases between. CDR1 is MNHEY and CDR2 is SVGEGT in the germline V gene. This CDR3 has 14 residues. The CDR3 spells CASSYHRIEYEQYF. In DNA form, the CDR3 reads TGTGCCAGCAGTTATCACAGGATTGAGTACGAGCAGTACTTC.

This clonotype was found a few times. The chain combines TRBV25-1 with TRBJ2-7; 10 bases align to TRBD1. Germline V CDR1 and CDR2: MGHDK, SYGVNS. Trimming took 5 bases from V and 4 from J; bases not matched to a gene: 8. The CDR3 consists of 15 residues. The CDR3 DNA reads as TGTGCCAGCAGTCGCATGACAGGGGGCTTTTACGAGCAGTACTTC. Encoded protein: CASSRMTGGFYEQYF.

This chain joins TRBV18 and TRBJ1-2, with a weak D call TRBD1 (6 bases). This CDR3 has 15 residues. Trimming cost V 3 bases and J 2 bases, with 13 bases left between them. Germline V CDR1 and CDR2: KGHSH, LQKENI. CDR3 in amino acids: CASSPLDSQNYGYTF. The CDR3 DNA reads as TGTGCCAGCTCACCCTTGGACAGCCAAAACTATGGCTACACCTTC.

In its sample, this clonotype was seen a few times. The chain combines TRBV12-3 or TRBV12-4 with TRBJ2-3, with D perhaps TRBD2 (6 bases). The V and J ends lost 3 bases and 2 bases respectively, with 9 bases between them. CDR3 size: 14 residues. This chain's CDR3 is CASSFAGITDTQYF. The DNA of the CDR3 is TGTGCCAGCAGTTTCGCGGGAATCACAGATACGCAGTATTTT.

The gene calls are TRBV19 and TRBJ1-2, with TRBD1 identical over 8 bases. The CDR3 loop spans 14 amino acids. CDR1 LNHDA and CDR2 SQIVND come from the germline V gene (reference sequence). V was pared by 7 bases and J by 6 bases, with 10 bases of the junction left unmatched. The CDR3 sequence: CASIPAGGVNGYTF. CDR3 in DNA: TGTGCCAGTATCCCCGCAGGGGGCGTCAATGGCTACACCTTC.

The V and J genes are TRBV6-4 and TRBJ2-3; D is undetermined. Trimming pared 0 bases from V and 10 bases from J, leaving 11 bases between. This CDR3 comprises 13 residues. Germline V lookup: CDR1 MRHNA, CDR2 SNTAGT. In DNA form, the CDR3 reads TGTGCCAGCAGTGACTCGAGGCTAGTACCGCAGTATTTT. Its protein is CASSDSRLVPQYF.